This TCR beta chain derives from a study of blood T cell repertoires in COVID-19. Study-wide background: The study drew acute and convalescent COVID-19 samples from the United States, Italy and Spain.

While infection was still active, Seattle patients were enrolled and then followed longitudinally. The junction had 6 bases not matched to a gene; V was cut back by 3 bases and J by 5 bases. The CDR3 length is 15 residues. Germline CDR1 reads MDHEN; CDR2 reads SYDVKM. Per the study methods: Counts of nucleated cells, estimated from reference gene primer amplification, were obtained. Clones were sequenced by immunoSEQ multiplex PCR, and TCRdb holds only the in-frame ones, with some missing. From that table come the V and J calls and clone size; the DNA was used to work out D and trimming. The sample gives roughly 120,000 clones, roughly 90% of which show up once; approximately 4.6% is in the top ten.

The chain carries TRBV28 and TRBJ1-5, with 8 bases lining up with TRBD1. Sequenced material: peripheral blood. The TCR originated in a man aged 60-69 years with COVID-19, enrolled during active disease. The CDR3 DNA reads as TGTGCCAGCAGTTTTGAGACAGGGGTGTATCAGCCCCAGCATTTT. Protein product: CASSFETGVYQPQHF.